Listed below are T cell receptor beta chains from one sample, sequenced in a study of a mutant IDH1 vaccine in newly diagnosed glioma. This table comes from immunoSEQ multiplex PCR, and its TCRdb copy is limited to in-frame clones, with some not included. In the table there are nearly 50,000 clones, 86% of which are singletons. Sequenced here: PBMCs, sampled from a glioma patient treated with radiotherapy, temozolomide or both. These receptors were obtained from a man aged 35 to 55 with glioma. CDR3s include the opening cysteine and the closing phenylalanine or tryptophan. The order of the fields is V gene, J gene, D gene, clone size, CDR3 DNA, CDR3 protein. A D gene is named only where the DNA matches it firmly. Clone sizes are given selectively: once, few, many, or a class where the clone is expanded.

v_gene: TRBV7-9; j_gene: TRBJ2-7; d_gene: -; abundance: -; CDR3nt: TGTGCCAGCAGCTCCCCGGGGGTAGTAAGGTACGAGCAGTACTTC; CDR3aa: CASSSPGVVRYEQYF
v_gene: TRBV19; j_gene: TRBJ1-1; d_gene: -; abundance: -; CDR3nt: TGTGCCAGTAGTATAGCCGGAGGGAGGGGAAACACTGAAGCTTTCTTT; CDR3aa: CASSIAGGRGNTEAFF
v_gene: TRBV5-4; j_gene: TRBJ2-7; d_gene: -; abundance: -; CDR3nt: TGTGCCAGCAGCCGGGGGACGTTCGGATTATACTACGAGCAGTACTTC; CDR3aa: CASSRGTFGLYYEQYF
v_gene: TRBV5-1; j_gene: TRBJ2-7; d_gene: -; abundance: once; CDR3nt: TGCGCCAGCAGCTCCGGGCCCGGGGTTGAATACGAGCAGTACTTC; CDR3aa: CASSSGPGVEYEQYF
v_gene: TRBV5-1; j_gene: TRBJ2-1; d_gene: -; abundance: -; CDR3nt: TGCGCCAGCAGCTTGGTCCAGGGCTACAATGAGCAGTTCTTC; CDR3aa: CASSLVQGYNEQFF
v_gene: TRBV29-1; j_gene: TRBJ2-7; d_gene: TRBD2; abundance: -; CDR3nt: TGCAGCGTTGAAGTCGCGGGAGGGAGGTCTTACGAGCAGTACTTC; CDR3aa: CSVEVAGGRSYEQYF
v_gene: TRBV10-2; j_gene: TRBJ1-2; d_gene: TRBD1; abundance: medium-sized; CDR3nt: TGCGCCAGCAGGGGACAGGGGTCGGGGGACTATGGCTACACCTTC; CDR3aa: CASRGQGSGDYGYTF
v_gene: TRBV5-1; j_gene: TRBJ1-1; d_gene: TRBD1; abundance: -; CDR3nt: TGCGCCAGCAGTTTACAGGGGCAGACTGAAGCTTTCTTT; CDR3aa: CASSLQGQTEAFF
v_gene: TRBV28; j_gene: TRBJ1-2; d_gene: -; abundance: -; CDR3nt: TGTGCCAGCAGTTACCAAAGGGGGAGGGATGGCTACACCTTC; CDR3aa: CASSYQRGRDGYTF
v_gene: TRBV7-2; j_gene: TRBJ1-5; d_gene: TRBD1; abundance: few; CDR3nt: TGTGCCAGCAGCCCGGGACAGAATCAGCCCCAGCATTTT; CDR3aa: CASSPGQNQPQHF
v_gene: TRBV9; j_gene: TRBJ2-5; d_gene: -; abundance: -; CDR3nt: TGTGCCAGCAGCGCCAAAGGAGGGGGAAACTTTCAAGAGACCCAGTACTTC; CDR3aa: CASSAKGGGNFQETQYF
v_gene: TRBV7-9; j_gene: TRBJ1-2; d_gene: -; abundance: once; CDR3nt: TGTGCCAGCAGCTTTAGGGGTGCGGGGAGAGGCTACACCTTC; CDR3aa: CASSFRGAGRGYTF
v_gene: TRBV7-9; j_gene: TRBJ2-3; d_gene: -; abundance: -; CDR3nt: TGTGCCAGCAGCTTCTTGCGGATACCCATTAGCACAGATACGCAGTATTTT; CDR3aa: CASSFLRIPISTDTQYF
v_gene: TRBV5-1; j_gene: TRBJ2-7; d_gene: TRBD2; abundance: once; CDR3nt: TGCGCCAGCCCGGGACTAGCGGGAGCGAACTCCTACGAGCAGTACTTC; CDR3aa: CASPGLAGANSYEQYF
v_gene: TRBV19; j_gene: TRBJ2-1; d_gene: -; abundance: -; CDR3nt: TGTGCCAGTAGCCAAGACAGAAGCTCCTACAATGAGCAGTTCTTC; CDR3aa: CASSQDRSSYNEQFF
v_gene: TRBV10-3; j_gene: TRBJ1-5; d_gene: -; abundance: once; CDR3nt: TGTGCCATCAGTGAGCCCAGGCAAGGTAGCAATCAGCCCCAGCATTTT; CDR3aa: CAISEPRQGSNQPQHF
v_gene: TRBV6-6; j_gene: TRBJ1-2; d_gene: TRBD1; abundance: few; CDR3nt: TGTGCCAGCAGTGATCAGGGGGAAGGCTACACCTTC; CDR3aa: CASSDQGEGYTF
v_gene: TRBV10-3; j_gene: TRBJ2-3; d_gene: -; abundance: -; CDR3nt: TGTGCCACCAAGGCGGAGGATACGCAGTATTTT; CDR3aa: CATKAEDTQYF
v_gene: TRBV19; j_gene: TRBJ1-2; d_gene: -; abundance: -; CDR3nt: TGTGCCAGTATTCCCGCCCCGGGGCGCAACTATGGCTACACCTTC; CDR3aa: CASIPAPGRNYGYTF
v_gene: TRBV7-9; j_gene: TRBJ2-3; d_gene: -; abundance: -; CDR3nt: TGTGCCAGCACCCTCGTCCTGGACAGAGACACAGATACGCAGTATTTT; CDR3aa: CASTLVLDRDTDTQYF
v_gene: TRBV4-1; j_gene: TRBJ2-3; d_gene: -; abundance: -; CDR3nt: TGCGCCAGCAGCCGCTCTGGGGGTAGTACTCTGGATACGCAGTATTTT; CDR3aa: CASSRSGGSTLDTQYF
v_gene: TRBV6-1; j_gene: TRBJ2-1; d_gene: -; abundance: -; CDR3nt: TGTGCCGGTATCCGGATGACTACCTACAATGAGCAGTTCTTC; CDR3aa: CAGIRMTTYNEQFF
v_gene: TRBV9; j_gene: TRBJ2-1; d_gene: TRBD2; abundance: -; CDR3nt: TGTGCCAGCAGCGTGGTAGCGGGAGGGGATGAGCAGTTCTTC; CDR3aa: CASSVVAGGDEQFF
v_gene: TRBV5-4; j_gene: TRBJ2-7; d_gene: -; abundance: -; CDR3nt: TGTGCCAGCAGCTGGGGGAGTGAATACGAGCAGTACTTC; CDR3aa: CASSWGSEYEQYF
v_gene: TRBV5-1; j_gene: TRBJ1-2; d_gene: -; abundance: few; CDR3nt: TGCGCCAGCAGCTTGGCCAGGGCCTATGGCTACACCTTC; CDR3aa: CASSLARAYGYTF
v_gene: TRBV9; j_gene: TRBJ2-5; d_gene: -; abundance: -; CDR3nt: TGTGCCAGCAGCGTAGCAGTAGTGGGGCAAGAGACCCAGTACTTC; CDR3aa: CASSVAVVGQETQYF
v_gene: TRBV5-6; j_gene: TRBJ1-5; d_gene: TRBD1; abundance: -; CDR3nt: TGTGCCAGCAGCGATGGACAGGTTCGCAATCAGCCCCAGCATTTT; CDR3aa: CASSDGQVRNQPQHF
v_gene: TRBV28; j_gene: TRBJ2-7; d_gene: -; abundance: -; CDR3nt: TGTGCCAGCAGGATTGAACCCTACGAGCAGTACTTC; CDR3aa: CASRIEPYEQYF
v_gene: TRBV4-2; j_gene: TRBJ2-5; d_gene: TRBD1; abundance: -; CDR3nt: TGTGCCAGCAGCCAAGATGTCAGGGGGCAGGAGACCCAGTACTTC; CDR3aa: CASSQDVRGQETQYF